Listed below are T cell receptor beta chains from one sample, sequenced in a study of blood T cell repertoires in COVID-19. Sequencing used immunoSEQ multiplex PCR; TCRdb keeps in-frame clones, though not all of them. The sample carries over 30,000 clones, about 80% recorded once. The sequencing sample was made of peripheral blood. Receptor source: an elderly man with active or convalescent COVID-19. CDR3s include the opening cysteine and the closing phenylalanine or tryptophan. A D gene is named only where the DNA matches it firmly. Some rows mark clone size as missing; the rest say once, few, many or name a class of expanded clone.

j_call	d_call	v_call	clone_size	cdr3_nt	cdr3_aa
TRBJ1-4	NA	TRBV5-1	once	TGCGCCAGCAGCTTGGCGGTCGGTCCTAATGAAAAACTGTTTTTT	CASSLAVGPNEKLFF
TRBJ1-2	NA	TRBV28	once	TGTGCCAGCAGGGTAGACTCGAGGTATGGCTACACCTTC	CASRVDSRYGYTF
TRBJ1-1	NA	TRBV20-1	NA	TGCAGTGCTAGGGCAACATTCGAAGCTTTCTTT	CSARATFEAFF
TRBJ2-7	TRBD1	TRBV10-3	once	TGTGCCATCAGGGCTCCGACAGGGAACTCCTACGAGCAGTACTTC	CAIRAPTGNSYEQYF
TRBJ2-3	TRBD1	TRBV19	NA	TGTGCCAGTAGTCAGGTGGGCCCGACAGGGGAAACAGATACGCAGTATTTT	CASSQVGPTGETDTQYF
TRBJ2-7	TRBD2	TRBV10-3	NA	TGTGCCATCAGTGAGGGGGGACTAGCTTCCGAGCAGTACTTC	CAISEGGLASEQYF
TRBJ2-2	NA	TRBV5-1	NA	TGCGCCAGCAGAGTGCAGGGGACCGGGGAGCTGTTTTTT	CASRVQGTGELFF
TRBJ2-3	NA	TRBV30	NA	TGTGCCTGGTCCATGAGCGCGAGCACAGATACGCAGTATTTT	CAWSMSASTDTQYF
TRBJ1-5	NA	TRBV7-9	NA	TGTGCCAGCAGCCTCCTGGGACATAATCAGCCCCAGCATTTT	CASSLLGHNQPQHF
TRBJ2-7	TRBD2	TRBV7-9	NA	TGTGCCAGCAGCTCCTTAGCGGGTCCCTACGAGCAGTACTTC	CASSSLAGPYEQYF
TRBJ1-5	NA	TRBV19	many	TGTGCCAGTAGACCGGGACACCCTAATCAGCCCCAGCATTTT	CASRPGHPNQPQHF
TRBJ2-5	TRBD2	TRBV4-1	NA	TGCGCCAGCAGCCAATTCCAGCGGGGGCAAGAGACCCAGTACTTC	CASSQFQRGQETQYF
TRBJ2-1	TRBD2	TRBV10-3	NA	TGTGCCATCAGTGGTGGGGGGGTCTACAATGAGCAGTTCTTC	CAISGGGVYNEQFF
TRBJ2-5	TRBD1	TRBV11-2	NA	TGTGCCAGCAGCTTAGGAGGTTTAGGCGGACAGGGATTGGAGACCCAGTACTTC	CASSLGGLGGQGLETQYF
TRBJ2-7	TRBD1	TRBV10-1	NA	TGCGCCAGCAGTGAGTCGACAGGGGGACTCTACGAGCAGTACTTC	CASSESTGGLYEQYF
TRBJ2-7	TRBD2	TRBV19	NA	TGTGCCAGTAGTCACGGGCTAGCGGTCTCCTACGAGCAGTACTTC	CASSHGLAVSYEQYF
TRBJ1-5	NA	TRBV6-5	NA	TGTGCCAGCAGTTACAAATCAGGGCCCCTGGGGCCCCAGCATTTT	CASSYKSGPLGPQHF
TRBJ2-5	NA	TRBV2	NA	TGTGCCAGCTCGTCGAACCGGGAGACCCAGTACTTC	CASSSNRETQYF
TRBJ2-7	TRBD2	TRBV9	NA	TGTGCCAGCAGCGTAGGTGCTAGCGGGACATACGAGCAGTACTTC	CASSVGASGTYEQYF
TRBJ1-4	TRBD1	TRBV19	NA	TGTGCCAGTAGTACGGATTACAGGGGGCGAGATAATGAAAAACTGTTTTTT	CASSTDYRGRDNEKLFF
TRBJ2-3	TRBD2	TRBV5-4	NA	TGTGCCAGCAGCCGCCGGGAGGGCACAGATACGCAGTATTTT	CASSRREGTDTQYF
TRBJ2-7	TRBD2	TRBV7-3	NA	TGTGCCAGCAGCAGAGGGACTAGCGGGAGCCCCTACGAGCAGTACTTC	CASSRGTSGSPYEQYF
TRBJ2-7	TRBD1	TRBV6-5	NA	TGTGCCAGCAATAGACAGGGGTCCCACGAGCAGTACTTC	CASNRQGSHEQYF
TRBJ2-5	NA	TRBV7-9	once	TGTGCCAGCAGCTTAGGCAGGTCGGGGGAGACCCAGTACTTC	CASSLGRSGETQYF
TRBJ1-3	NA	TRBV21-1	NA	TGTGCCAGCAGCGTGGATATAGCTACACACGCACGAAGCACCATATATTTT	CASSVDIATHARSTIYF
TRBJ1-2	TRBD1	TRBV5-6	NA	TGTGCCAGCAGCTTGGTCGACAGGGGTAACTATGGCTACACCTTC	CASSLVDRGNYGYTF
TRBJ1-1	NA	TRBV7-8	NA	TGTGCCAGCAGCCAACTCTCTGAAGCTTTCTTT	CASSQLSEAFF
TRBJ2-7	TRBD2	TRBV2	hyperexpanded	TGTGCCAGCAGTGATGGGACTATCGACGAGCAGTACTTC	CASSDGTIDEQYF
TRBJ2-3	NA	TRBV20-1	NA	TGCAGTGCTTCTCAAAAGGGGACGCAGTATTTT	CSASQKGTQYF
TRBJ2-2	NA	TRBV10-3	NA	TGTGCCATCGGGGCGTTGGCGGCCGGGGAGCTGTTTTTT	CAIGALAAGELFF
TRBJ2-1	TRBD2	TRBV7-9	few	TGTGCCAGCAGCTTAACTAGCGGGAGGGGCAATGAGCAGTTCTTC	CASSLTSGRGNEQFF
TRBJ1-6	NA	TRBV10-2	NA	TGCGCCAGTCGGGGGAGCTCCTATAATTCACCCCTCCACTTT	CASRGSSYNSPLHF
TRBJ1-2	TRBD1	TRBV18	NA	TGTGCCAGCTCACCAGGACAGGGGATGAATGGCTACACCTTC	CASSPGQGMNGYTF
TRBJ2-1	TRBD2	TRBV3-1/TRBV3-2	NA	TGTGCCAGCAGCGTAACAGGGACTAGCGCTCGCAATGAGCAGTTCTTC	CASSVTGTSARNEQFF
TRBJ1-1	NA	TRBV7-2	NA	TGTGCCAGCAGCTTCCCCCAGTCGGGGAGTGAAGCTTTCTTT	CASSFPQSGSEAFF
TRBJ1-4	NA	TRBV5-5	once	TGTGCCAGCAGCCCCACCCTAGACAGAAATAATGAAAAACTGTTTTTT	CASSPTLDRNNEKLFF
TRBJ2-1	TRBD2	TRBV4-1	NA	TGCGCCAGCAGCCAACCCCAGCGGGGGGCCTCCTACAATGAGCAGTTCTTC	CASSQPQRGASYNEQFF
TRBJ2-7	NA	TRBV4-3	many	TGCGCCAGCAGCCAAGAAGGGGCAGGCGAGCAGTACTTC	CASSQEGAGEQYF
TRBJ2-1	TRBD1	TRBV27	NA	TGTGCCAGCAGTTGGATGGGACAGGGGGCCTACAATGAGCAGTTCTTC	CASSWMGQGAYNEQFF
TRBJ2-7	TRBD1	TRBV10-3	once	TGTGCCATCAGTGAGTCCAGGGGACAGGGAGACTCCTACGAGCAGTACTTC	CAISESRGQGDSYEQYF
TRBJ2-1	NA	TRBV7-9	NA	TGTGCCAGCAGCTTACCGGCGGGCCATGACGATGAGCAGTTCTTC	CASSLPAGHDDEQFF